Only a few counts were recorded for the clone carrying this T cell receptor (beta chain). This sample is part of a study of patients and donors after allogeneic stem cell transplantation. The CDR3 runs to 17 residues. Germline assignment: CDR1 SGHDN and CDR2 FVKESK. Trimming at V came to 4 bases and at J to 1 base, leaving 7 bases not matched to a gene. TCRdb reprocessed the RT-PCR reads via MiXCR and lists one record per CDR3 protein. The sample records 400,000 to 500,000 distinct CDR3 sequences, 16% being singletons. The clonotype was recovered from a human donor who was either an allogeneic HSCT recipient or a stem cell or donor lymphocyte infusion donor (not recorded which). It is not recorded whose cells these are; they may come from a transplant donor. Source material: blood, either unsorted or a sorted T cell fraction (not recorded which). This chain uses TRBV14 with TRBJ1-1; 12 nucleotides agree with TRBD1. The CDR3 DNA reads TGTGCCAGCAGCCCTGGGACAGGGGGCAGGTGGAACACTGAAGCTTTCTTT. It codes for CASSPGTGGRWNTEAFF. Using reference TRBV14 and TRBJ1-1 for the parts outside the CDR3, the full variable domain is EAGVTQFPSHSVIEKGQTVTLRCDPISGHDNLYWYRRVMGKEIKFLLHFVKESKQDESGMPNNRFLAERTGGTYSTLKVQPAELEDSGVYFCASSPGTGGRWNTEAFFGQGTRLTVV.